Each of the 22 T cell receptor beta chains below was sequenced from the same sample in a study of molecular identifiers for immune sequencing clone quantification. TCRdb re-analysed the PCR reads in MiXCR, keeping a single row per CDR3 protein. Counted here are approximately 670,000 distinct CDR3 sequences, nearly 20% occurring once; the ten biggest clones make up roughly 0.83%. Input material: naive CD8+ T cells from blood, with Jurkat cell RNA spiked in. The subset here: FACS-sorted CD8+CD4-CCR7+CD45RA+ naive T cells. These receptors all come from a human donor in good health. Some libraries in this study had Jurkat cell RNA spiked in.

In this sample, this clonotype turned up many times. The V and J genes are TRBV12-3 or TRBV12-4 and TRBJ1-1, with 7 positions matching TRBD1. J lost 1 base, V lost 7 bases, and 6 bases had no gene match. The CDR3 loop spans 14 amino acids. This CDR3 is CASIFGTENTEAFF. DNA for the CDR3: TGTGCCAGCATATTCGGGACAGAGAACACTGAAGCTTTCTTT.

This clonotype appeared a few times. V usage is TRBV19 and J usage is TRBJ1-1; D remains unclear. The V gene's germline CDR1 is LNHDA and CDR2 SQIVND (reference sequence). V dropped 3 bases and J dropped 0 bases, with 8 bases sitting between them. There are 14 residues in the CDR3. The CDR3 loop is CASSIDGMNTEAFF. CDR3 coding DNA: TGTGCCAGTAGTATCGACGGAATGAACACTGAAGCTTTCTTT.

The CDR3 reads CASSLSTYQGYGYTF. CDR3 coding DNA: TGTGCCAGCAGCTTATCTACTTATCAGGGCTATGGCTACACCTTC. The V gene is TRBV7-9, the J gene TRBJ1-2; D perhaps matches TRBD1 (5 bases). In germline, CDR1 is SEHNR, CDR2 FQNEAQ (reference sequence). The CDR3 is made up of 15 amino acids. The V end was cut by 2 bases, the J end by 4 bases, with 14 bases between.

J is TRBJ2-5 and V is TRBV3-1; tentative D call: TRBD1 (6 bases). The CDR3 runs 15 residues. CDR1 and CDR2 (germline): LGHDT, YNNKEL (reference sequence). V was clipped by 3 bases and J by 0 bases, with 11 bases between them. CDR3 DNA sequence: TGTGCCAGCAGCCACCTACAGGGATACCAAGAGACCCAGTACTTC. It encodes CASSHLQGYQETQYF.

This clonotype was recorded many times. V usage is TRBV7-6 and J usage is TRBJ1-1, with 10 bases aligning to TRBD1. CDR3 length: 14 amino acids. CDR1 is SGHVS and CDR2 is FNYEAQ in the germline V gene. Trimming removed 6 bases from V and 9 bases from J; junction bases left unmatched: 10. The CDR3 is CASSLTGTGDQAFF. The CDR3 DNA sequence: TGTGCCAGCAGTCTAACTGGGACAGGGGATCAAGCTTTCTTT.

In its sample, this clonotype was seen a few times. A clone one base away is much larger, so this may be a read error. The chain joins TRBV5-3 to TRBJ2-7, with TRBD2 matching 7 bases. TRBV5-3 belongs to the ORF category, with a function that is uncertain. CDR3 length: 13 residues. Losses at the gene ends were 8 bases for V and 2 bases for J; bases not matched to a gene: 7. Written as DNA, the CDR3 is TGTGCCAGCTGCTTTGGGGGGGCCTACGAGCAGTACTTC. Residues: CASCFGGAYEQYF.

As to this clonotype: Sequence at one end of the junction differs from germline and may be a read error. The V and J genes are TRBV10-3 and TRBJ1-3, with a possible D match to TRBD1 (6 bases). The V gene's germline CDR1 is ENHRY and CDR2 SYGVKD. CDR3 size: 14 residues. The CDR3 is CATLGGSSGNAIYF. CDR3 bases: TGTGCCACGCTGGGGGGCTCCTCTGGAAACGCCATATATTTT.

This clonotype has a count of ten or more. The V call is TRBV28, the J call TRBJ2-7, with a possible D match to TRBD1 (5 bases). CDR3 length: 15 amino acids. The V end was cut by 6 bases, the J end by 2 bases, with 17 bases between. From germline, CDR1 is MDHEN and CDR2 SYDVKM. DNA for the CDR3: TGTGCCAGCAGCACCCCCAGGGATTCCCCCTACGAGCAGTACTTC. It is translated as CASSTPRDSPYEQYF.

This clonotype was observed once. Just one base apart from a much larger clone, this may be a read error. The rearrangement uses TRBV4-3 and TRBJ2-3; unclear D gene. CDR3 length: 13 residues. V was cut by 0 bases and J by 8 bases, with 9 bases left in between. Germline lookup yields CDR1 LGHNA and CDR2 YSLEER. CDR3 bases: TGCGCCAGCAGCCAAGATACGTGGGGTACGCAGTATTTT. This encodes CASSQDTWGTQYF.

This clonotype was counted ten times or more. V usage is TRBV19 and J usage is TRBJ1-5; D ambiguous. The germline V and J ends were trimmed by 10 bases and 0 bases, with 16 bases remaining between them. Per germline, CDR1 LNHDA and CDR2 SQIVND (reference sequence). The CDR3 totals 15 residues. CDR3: CATDDRLDSNQPQHF. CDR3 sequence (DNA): TGTGCCACCGACGACCGGCTGGATAGCAATCAGCCCCAGCATTTT. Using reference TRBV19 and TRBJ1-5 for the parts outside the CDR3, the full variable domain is DGGITQSPKYLFRKEGQNVTLSCEQNLNHDAMYWYRQDPGQGLRLIYYSQIVNDFQKGDIAEGYSVSREKKESFPLTVTSAQKNPTAFYLCATDDRLDSNQPQHFGDGTRLSIL.

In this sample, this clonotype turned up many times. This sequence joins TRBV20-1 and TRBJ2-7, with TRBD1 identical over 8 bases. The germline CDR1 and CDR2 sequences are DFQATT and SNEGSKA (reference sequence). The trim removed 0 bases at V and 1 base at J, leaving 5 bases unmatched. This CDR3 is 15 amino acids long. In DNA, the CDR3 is TGCAGTGCTAGAGATTCGGACAGGGTATCCTACGAGCAGTACTTC. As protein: CSARDSDRVSYEQYF.

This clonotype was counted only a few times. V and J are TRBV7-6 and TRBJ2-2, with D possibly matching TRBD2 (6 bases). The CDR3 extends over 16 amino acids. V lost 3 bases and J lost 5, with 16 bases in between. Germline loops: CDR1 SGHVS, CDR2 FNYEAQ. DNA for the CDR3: TGTGCCAGCAGCTTCACGGGACGGAGGGGAACCGGGGAGCTGTTTTTT. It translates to CASSFTGRRGTGELFF.

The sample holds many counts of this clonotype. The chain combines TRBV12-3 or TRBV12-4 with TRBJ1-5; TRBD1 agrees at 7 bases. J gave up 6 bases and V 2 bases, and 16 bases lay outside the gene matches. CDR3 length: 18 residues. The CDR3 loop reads CASSLHSVGGSRSQPQHF. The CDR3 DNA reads TGTGCCAGCAGTTTACATTCCGTAGGGGGCTCTCGTAGTCAGCCCCAGCATTTT.

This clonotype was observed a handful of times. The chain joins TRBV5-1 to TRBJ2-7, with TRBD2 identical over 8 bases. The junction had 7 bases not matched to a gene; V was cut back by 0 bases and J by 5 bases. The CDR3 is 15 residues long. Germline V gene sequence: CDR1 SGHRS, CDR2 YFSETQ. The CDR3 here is CASSLVRTSTHEQYF. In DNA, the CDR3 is TGCGCCAGCAGCTTGGTTAGGACTAGCACCCACGAGCAGTACTTC.

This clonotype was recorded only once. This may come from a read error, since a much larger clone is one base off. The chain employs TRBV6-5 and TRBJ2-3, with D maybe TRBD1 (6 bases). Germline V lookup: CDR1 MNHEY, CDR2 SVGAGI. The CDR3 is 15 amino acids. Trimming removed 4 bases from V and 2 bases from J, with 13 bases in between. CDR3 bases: TGTGCCAGCAGTTGCTTAGGGGGATTCACAGATACGCAGTATTTT. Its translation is CASSCLGGFTDTQYF.

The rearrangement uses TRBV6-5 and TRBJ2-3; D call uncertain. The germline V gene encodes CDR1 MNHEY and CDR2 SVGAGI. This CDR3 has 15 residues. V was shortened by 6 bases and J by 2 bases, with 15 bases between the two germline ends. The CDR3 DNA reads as TGTGCCAGCAGCCACTCTCCGAATCCCACAGATACGCAGTATTTT. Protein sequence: CASSHSPNPTDTQYF.

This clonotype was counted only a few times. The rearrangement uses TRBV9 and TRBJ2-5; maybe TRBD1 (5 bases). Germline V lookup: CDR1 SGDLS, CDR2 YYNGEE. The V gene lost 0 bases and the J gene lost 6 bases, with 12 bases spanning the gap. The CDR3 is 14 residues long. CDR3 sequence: CASSVGRVGQTQYF. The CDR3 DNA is TGTGCCAGCAGCGTAGGCAGGGTAGGGCAGACCCAGTACTTC.

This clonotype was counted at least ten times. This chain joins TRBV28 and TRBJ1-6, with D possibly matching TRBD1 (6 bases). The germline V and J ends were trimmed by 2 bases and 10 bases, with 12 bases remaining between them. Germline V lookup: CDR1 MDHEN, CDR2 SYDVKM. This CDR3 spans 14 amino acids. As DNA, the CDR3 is TGTGCCAGCAGTTTAACCAGGGGAGACTCACCCCTCCACTTT. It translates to CASSLTRGDSPLHF.

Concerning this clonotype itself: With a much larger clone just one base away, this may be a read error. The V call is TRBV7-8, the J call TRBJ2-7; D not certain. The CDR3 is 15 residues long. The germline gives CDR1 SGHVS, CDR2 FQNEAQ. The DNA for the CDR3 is TGTGCCGGCAGCGACGATAAGACCGTGACCTACGAGCAGTACTTC. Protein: CAGSDDKTVTYEQYF.

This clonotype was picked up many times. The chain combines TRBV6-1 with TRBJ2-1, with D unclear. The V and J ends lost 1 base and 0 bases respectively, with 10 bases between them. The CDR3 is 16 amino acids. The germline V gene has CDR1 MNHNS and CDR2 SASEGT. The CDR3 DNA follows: TGTGCCAGCAGTGAAGATGTAGTCCCCTCCTACAATGAGCAGTTCTTC. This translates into CASSEDVVPSYNEQFF.

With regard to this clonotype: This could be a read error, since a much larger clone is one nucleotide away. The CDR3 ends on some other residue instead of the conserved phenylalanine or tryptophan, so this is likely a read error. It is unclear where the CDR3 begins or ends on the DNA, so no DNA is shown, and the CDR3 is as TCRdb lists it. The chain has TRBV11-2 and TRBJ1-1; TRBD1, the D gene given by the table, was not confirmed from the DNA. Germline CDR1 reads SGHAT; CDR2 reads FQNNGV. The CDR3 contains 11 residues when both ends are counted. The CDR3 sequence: CASSLEVGTES.

CDR3 protein: CASSPLITPQETQYF. As DNA, the CDR3 is TGTGCCAGCTCACCCTTGATAACTCCACAAGAGACCCAGTACTTC. The chain carries TRBV18 and TRBJ2-5; D unresolved. Trimming removed 3 bases from V and 2 bases from J, with 13 bases in between. The germline gives CDR1 KGHSH, CDR2 LQKENI. There are 15 residues in the CDR3.